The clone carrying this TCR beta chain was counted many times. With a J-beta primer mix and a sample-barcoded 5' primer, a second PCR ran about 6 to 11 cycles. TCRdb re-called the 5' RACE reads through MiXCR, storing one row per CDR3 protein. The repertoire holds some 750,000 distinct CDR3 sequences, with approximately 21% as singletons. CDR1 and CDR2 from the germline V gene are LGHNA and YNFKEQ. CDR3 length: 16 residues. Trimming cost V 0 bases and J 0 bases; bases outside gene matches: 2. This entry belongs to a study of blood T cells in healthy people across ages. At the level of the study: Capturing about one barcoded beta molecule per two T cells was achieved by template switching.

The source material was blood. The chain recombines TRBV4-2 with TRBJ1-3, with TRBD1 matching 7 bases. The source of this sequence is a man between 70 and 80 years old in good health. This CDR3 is CASSQEGGRSGNTIYF. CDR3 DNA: TGTGCCAGCAGCCAAGAAGGGGGCCGCTCTGGAAACACCATATATTTT.